The sequence of this T cell receptor (beta chain) was determined in a study of cytomegalovirus exposure and HLA in healthy donors. Between the trimmed V and J ends, which lost 6 bases and 1 base, there was a span of 8 bases. Germline lookup yields CDR1 MNHNS and CDR2 SASEGT. The CDR3 is 13 residues long. Researchers ran the PCR with 60 Vbeta and 13 Jbeta primers. Assay: immunoSEQ multiplex PCR; the TCRdb copy retains only in-frame clones and omits some. This repertoire shows hundreds of thousands of clones, 70% to 85% found once; its top ten account for 0.2% to 0.25%. In the case of this clone: The antigen is undetermined.

General study findings and limits: It was in a later analysis that TCR association rates were seen to vary by HLA locus, highest for DRB1 and lowest for HLA-C.

The sequencing input was PBMCs. The source of this sequence is a girl aged 2-10 years in good health and CMV-seronegative. This sequence joins TRBV6-1 and TRBJ2-3, with D unclear. For the CDR3, the DNA is TGTGCCAGCAGAAACAGAGGCACAGATACGCAGTATTTT. This codes for CASRNRGTDTQYF.